This TCR beta chain was identified during a study of tumor and adjacent non-tumor tissue in lung cancer. Overall study context: The patients, approximately nine men and about 5 women, were roughly 30 to 76 with stage I to III disease.

J lost 1 base, V lost 10 bases, and 9 bases had no gene match. This CDR3 contains 14 residues. Germline assignment: CDR1 SGHAT and CDR2 FQDESV (reference sequence). This sample's RNA came from whole unsorted tissue. Three rounds of nested PCR, following a modified ARM-PCR protocol, produced the TCRbeta library. From the multiplex PCR reads, TCRdb called clonotypes with MiXCR, one entry per CDR3 protein. Here the sample spans 65,000 to 80,000 distinct CDR3 sequences, around 73% being singletons. Sequenced input: lung tumor tissue. The TCR originated in a man aged 55-75 years with non-small cell lung cancer. This rearrangement joins TRBV11-1 to TRBJ2-5, with 7 positions matching TRBD1. This CDR3 is CANSLGTAQETQYF. The CDR3 DNA reads TGTGCCAACAGTTTAGGGACAGCCCAAGAGACCCAGTACTTC.